A single sample gave rise to the 22 T cell receptor beta chains below, sequenced in a study of blood T cell repertoires in COVID-19. Only in-frame clones appear in the TCRdb table, and some are missing; sequencing was by immunoSEQ multiplex PCR. Seen here are about 140,000 clones, around 81% observed once, and the top ten hold around 8.8%. Sequencing used peripheral blood. The receptors were sampled from a human donor in a cohort sampled during active COVID-19.

CDR3 sequence reads: CASTRSLAGSYEQYF. Here the CDR3 DNA reads TGTGCCAGCACTCGGAGTCTAGCGGGTTCCTACGAGCAGTACTTC. This chain links TRBV7-2 with TRBJ2-7, with 8 bases lining up with TRBD2. V shed 7 bases, J shed 1 base, and the junction held 9 bases outside the gene matches. The germline V gene encodes CDR1 SGHTA and CDR2 FQGNSA. The CDR3 has 15 amino acids. The entire variable domain, with the rest obtained from reference TRBV7-2 and TRBJ2-7, is as follows: GAGVSQSPSNKVTEKGKDVELRCDPISGHTALYWYRQSLGQGLEFLIYFQGNSAPDKSGLPSDRFSAERTGGSVSTLTIQRTQQEDSAVYLCASTRSLAGSYEQYFGPGTRLTVT.

The CDR3 loop is CASSSRQDLPNGYTF. CDR3 coding DNA: TGTGCCAGCTCATCAAGACAGGACCTCCCGAATGGCTACACCTTC. This sequence joins TRBV18 and TRBJ1-2, with D possibly matching TRBD1 (6 bases). V was pared by 5 bases and J by 6 bases, with 19 bases between. CDR1 and CDR2 (germline): KGHSH, LQKENI. The CDR3 extends over 15 amino acids.

CDR3 bases: TGTGCCAGCAGTCGGGACTATCCCTATCCCGGGGAGCTGTTTTTT. It yields the protein CASSRDYPYPGELFF. The genes are TRBV27 and TRBJ2-2; 7 positions match TRBD2. The ends lost 5 bases at V and 6 bases at J; junction bases unmatched: 9. CDR3 length equals 15 residues. The germline gives CDR1 MNHEY, CDR2 SMNVEV (reference sequence).

This clone was recorded only once. The chain recombines TRBV28 with TRBJ2-7; D ambiguous. The germline CDR1 and CDR2 sequences are MDHEN and SYDVKM. V was clipped by 6 bases and J by 1 base, with 19 bases between them. This CDR3 spans 16 amino acids. CDR3 bases: TGTGCCAGCAGCCGCGCCGCAGGTGGCACATCCTACGAGCAGTACTTC. Amino acid sequence: CASSRAAGGTSYEQYF.

The V gene is TRBV4-3, the J gene TRBJ1-2; weak D call: TRBD1 (6 bases). Trimming removed 0 bases at V and 0 bases at J, with 11 bases between. CDR3 size: 16 residues. CDR1 is LGHNA, CDR2 YSLEER, per germline. The CDR3, as DNA: TGCGCCAGCAGCCAAGAAGCGGGACACTCTAACTATGGCTACACCTTC. Its translation is CASSQEAGHSNYGYTF.

This chain joins TRBV24-1 and TRBJ2-3; 12 bases map to TRBD2. In germline, CDR1 is KGHDR, CDR2 SFDVKD. The CDR3 loop spans 15 amino acids. The trim removed 6 bases at V and 0 bases at J, leaving 0 bases unmatched. The DNA for the CDR3 is TGTGCCACCAGTCTAGCGGGAGGGAGCACAGATACGCAGTATTTT. Protein product: CATSLAGGSTDTQYF.

V usage is TRBV28 and J usage is TRBJ2-7; 7 bases are shared with TRBD1. The CDR3 consists of 15 residues. Per germline, CDR1 MDHEN and CDR2 SYDVKM. The junction had 14 bases not matched to a gene; V was cut back by 7 bases and J by 5 bases. CDR3 protein: CASINRDSRIDEQYF. DNA for the CDR3: TGTGCCAGCATCAACCGGGACAGTCGGATCGACGAGCAGTACTTC.

This sequence joins TRBV4-3 and TRBJ2-5; D might be TRBD1 (6 bases). Between the trimmed V and J ends, which lost 1 base and 0 bases, there was a span of 9 bases. This CDR3 spans 15 amino acids. Looked up from germline, CDR1 is LGHNA and CDR2 is YSLEER. DNA of the CDR3: TGCGCCAGCAGCCAAGGAGGACAGTACCAAGAGACCCAGTACTTC. It is translated as CASSQGGQYQETQYF.

CDR3 sequence (DNA): TGTGCCAGCAGCCAAAATCAGAGGGGGTACGAGCAGTACTTC. Protein sequence: CASSQNQRGYEQYF. The J gene is TRBJ2-7, the V gene TRBV3-1 (or the pseudogene TRBV3-2), with D perhaps matching TRBD1 (6 bases). The V end was cut by 2 bases, the J end by 4 bases, with 12 bases between. The CDR3 covers 14 residues. The germline CDR1 and CDR2 sequences are LGHDT and YNNKEL (reference sequence).

J is TRBJ1-4 and V is TRBV12-3 or TRBV12-4, with D uncertain. The CDR3 has 12 residues. Trimming took off 8 bases at V and 5 bases at J, with 9 bases between the two ends. CDR3 nucleotides: TGTGCCAGCGGGTCAGGAAATGAAAAACTGTTTTTT. It yields the protein CASGSGNEKLFF.

The count of this clone is one. The chain joins TRBV2 to TRBJ2-7, with TRBD1 as a possible D gene (5 bases). Trimming took off 6 bases at V and 3 bases at J, with 9 bases between the two ends. The CDR3 is 12 residues long. Looked up from germline, CDR1 is SNHLY and CDR2 is FYNNEI. The CDR3 loop is CASRGRDYEQYF. The DNA for the CDR3 is TGTGCCAGCAGGGGCAGGGACTACGAGCAGTACTTC.

This clone was seen once. The chain links TRBV18 to TRBJ2-5; no clear D gene. The germline V gene has CDR1 KGHSH and CDR2 LQKENI. CDR3 length: 13 residues. The V end lost 2 bases, the J end lost 3 bases, and 7 bases lay between the germline ends. Here the CDR3 reads CASSPGQKETQYF. For the CDR3, the DNA is TGTGCCAGCTCACCAGGGCAGAAAGAGACCCAGTACTTC.

The chain couples TRBV19 to TRBJ1-6, with 9 nucleotides matching TRBD1. Germline CDR1 is LNHDA and CDR2 is SQIVND (reference sequence). The CDR3 consists of 20 residues. The J segment lost 7 bases and the V segment lost 2 bases, leaving 18 bases of the junction unmatched. The CDR3 DNA reads TGTGCCAGTAGTATATTGCCCAAAACAGGGGGCAGATATATGAATTCACCCCTCCACTTT. Its translation is CASSILPKTGGRYMNSPLHF.

This clone was recorded only once. V is TRBV7-2 and J is TRBJ1-2; 11 bases fit TRBD1. The CDR3 spans 15 residues. V shed 0 bases, J shed 7 bases, and the junction held 4 bases outside the gene matches. CDR1 is SGHTA, CDR2 FQGNSA, per germline. The CDR3 reads CASSLAKDRGLGYTF. The CDR3 nucleotides read TGTGCCAGCAGCTTAGCGAAGGACAGGGGGCTTGGCTACACCTTC.

CDR3 protein: CASSLRQATDTQYF. Written as DNA, the CDR3 is TGTGCCAGCTCACTTAGACAGGCCACAGATACGCAGTATTTT. The genes are TRBV18 and TRBJ2-3; possibly TRBD1 for D (6 bases). Trimming took off 4 bases at V and 2 bases at J, with 10 bases between the two ends. CDR3 length equals 14 residues. Germline loops: CDR1 KGHSH, CDR2 LQKENI.

This chain connects TRBV4-3 to TRBJ1-4; 7 bases are a match to TRBD1. Looked up from germline, CDR1 is LGHNA and CDR2 is YSLEER. This CDR3 is 13 amino acids long. V was clipped by 1 base and J by 10 bases; unmatched bases: 3. The CDR3 DNA reads as TGCGCCAGCAGCCAAGGACAGGGTAGAAAACTGTTTTTT. It is translated as CASSQGQGRKLFF.

This clone occurred once. This chain connects TRBV28 to TRBJ1-2, with D perhaps matching TRBD1 (6 bases). Trimming took 4 bases from V and 5 from J, leaving 14 bases between them. Germline V gene lookup returns CDR1 MDHEN and CDR2 SYDVKM. The CDR3 contains 14 residues. CDR3 sequence reads: CASSSISRGYGYTF. CDR3 nucleotides: TGTGCCAGCAGTTCAATCAGCAGGGGATATGGCTACACCTTC.

This clone was detected many times. The V call is TRBV5-4, the J call TRBJ2-5, with D perhaps TRBD1 (5 bases). Germline loops: CDR1 SGHNT, CDR2 YYREEE (reference sequence). The CDR3 totals 14 residues. Trimming took 3 bases from V and 1 from J, leaving 10 bases between them. The CDR3 DNA reads TGTGCCAGCAGCTGGACAACTACCCAAGAGACCCAGTACTTC. This gives the protein CASSWTTTQETQYF.

V is TRBV29-1 and J is TRBJ2-1; unclear D gene. The CDR3 spans 13 residues. Per germline, CDR1 SQVTM and CDR2 ANQGSEA. V was pared by 6 bases and J by 1 base, with 10 bases between. DNA of the CDR3: TGCAGCGTAGTGAGGTCTTCCTACAATGAGCAGTTCTTC. Residues: CSVVRSSYNEQFF.

The chain carries TRBV14 and TRBJ2-7; D not certain. The CDR3 consists of 14 residues. From germline, CDR1 is SGHDN and CDR2 FVKESK. Trimming pared 3 bases from V and 6 bases from J, leaving 15 bases between. CDR3 residues: CASSHQPRNGEQYF. As DNA, the CDR3 is TGTGCCAGCAGCCACCAACCTAGAAACGGCGAGCAGTACTTC. The full variable domain, with the rest looked up from reference TRBV14 and TRBJ2-7, is EAGVTQFPSHSVIEKGQTVTLRCDPISGHDNLYWYRRVMGKEIKFLLHFVKESKQDESGMPNNRFLAERTGGTYSTLKVQPAELEDSGVYFCASSHQPRNGEQYFGPGTRLTVT.

V usage is TRBV6-4 and J usage is TRBJ2-1, with 10 bases aligning to TRBD1. Germline V CDR1 and CDR2: MRHNA, SNTAGT. Trimming took 6 bases from V and 9 from J; bases not matched to a gene: 8. The CDR3 totals 14 residues. The CDR3 sequence: CASSVRDRGSEQFF. The CDR3 DNA is TGTGCCAGCAGCGTTCGGGACAGGGGTAGTGAGCAGTTCTTC.

J is TRBJ2-7 and V is TRBV7-2; TRBD2 aligns across 13 bases. Trimming at V came to 4 bases and at J to 2 bases, leaving 2 bases not matched to a gene. This CDR3 region has 15 residues. Germline V gene data show CDR1 as SGHTA and CDR2 as FQGNSA. As DNA, the CDR3 is TGTGCCAGCAGCTCGACTAGCGGGAGGACCTACGAGCAGTACTTC. This gives the protein CASSSTSGRTYEQYF.